The T cell receptor (beta chain) under discussion was sequenced for a study of CD8 T cells in Susac syndrome. About 0.45 to 1 ug RNA was reverse transcribed with random hexamers. A multiplex approach, immunoSEQ multiplex PCR, amplified TCR beta CDR3 across 54 Vbeta and 13 Jbeta. TCRdb re-called the immunoSEQ multiplex PCR reads with MiXCR, one entry per CDR3 protein. The sample yields 130,000 to 150,000 distinct CDR3 sequences, around 94% seen once. Germline V gene sequence: CDR1 DFQATT, CDR2 SNEGSKA (reference sequence). Trimming took 5 bases from V and 4 from J, leaving 15 bases between them. This CDR3 is 14 amino acids long.

The sample taken for sequencing was CD8+ T cells from PBMCs. This sequence was found in a human donor in good health. This rearrangement joins TRBV20-1 to TRBJ1-5; TRBD1 might be the D (5 bases). CDR3 loop: CSALTGGWNQPQHF. The CDR3 nucleotides read TGCAGTGCTTTGACGGGGGGATGGAATCAGCCCCAGCATTTT.